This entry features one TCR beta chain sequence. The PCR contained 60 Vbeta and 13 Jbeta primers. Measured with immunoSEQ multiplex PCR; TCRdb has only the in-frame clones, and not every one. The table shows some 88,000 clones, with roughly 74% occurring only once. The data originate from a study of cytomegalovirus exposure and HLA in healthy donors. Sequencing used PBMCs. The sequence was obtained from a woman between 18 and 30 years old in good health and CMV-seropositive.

This chain's CDR3 is CASSPGGTGETQYF. The CDR3 DNA reads TGTGCCAGCAGCCCCGGGGGGACAGGAGAGACCCAGTACTTC. V and J are TRBV4-2 and TRBJ2-5; D may be TRBD1 (8 bases). Germline loops: CDR1 LGHNA, CDR2 YNFKEQ. V was shortened by 4 bases and J by 4 bases, with 13 bases between the two germline ends. This CDR3 is 14 amino acids long.